This T cell receptor (beta chain) comes out of a study of blood T cell repertoires in COVID-19. Study-level information: The study drew acute and convalescent COVID-19 samples from the United States, Italy and Spain. The cDNA or gDNA used as material had been derived from T cells, B-cell-depleted T cells, or PBMCs.

CDR1 is MDHEN, CDR2 SYDVKM, per germline. This CDR3 has 11 residues. Self-reported history from a screening survey and questionnaire set each donor's cohort. Per the study methods: How many nucleated cells were present was estimated from reference gene primer amplification. The method was immunoSEQ multiplex PCR; TCRdb's version includes in-frame clones alone and lacks a portion of them. V, J and clone size derive from that table, while D and trimming were established from the DNA sequence. The sample contains approximately 220,000 clones, roughly 91% of which appear only once. Notes on this clone: An end of the junction does not agree with germline; a read error may underlie this.

The receptor's source is a woman in her 30s with acute COVID-19. The sample taken for sequencing was PBMCs or T cells enriched from blood (not recorded which). The V and J genes are TRBV28 and TRBJ1-5, with 10 positions matching TRBD1. CDR3 nucleotides: TGTGCCAGCAGTACAGACAGGGGGCACTTTTTT. This translates into CASSTDRGHFF.